One and the same sample provided the 23 T cell receptor beta chains below, sequenced in a study of T-cell memory formation after mild COVID-19. TCRdb passed the 5' RACE reads through MiXCR, listing each CDR3 protein once. The sample shows roughly 250,000 distinct CDR3 sequences, 15% to 20% of them seen only once. Material: PBMCs or a T cell subset sorted from them (not recorded which). The receptors here all came from a man aged 18 to 29 who had mild COVID-19 (a few samples of this study predate the infection). Cell type and time point are not known.

This clonotype was counted a few times. The genes are TRBV15 and TRBJ2-5; no firm D call. Germline CDR1 and CDR2: LNHNV and YYDKDF (reference sequence). CDR3 length equals 12 residues. V lost 3 bases to trimming and J lost 5 bases, with 7 bases between them. The CDR3 DNA follows: TGTGCCACCAGCAGGACCAGGGAGACCCAGTACTTC. Amino acid sequence: CATSRTRETQYF. The complete variable domain, with remaining parts taken from reference TRBV15 and TRBJ2-5, reads DAMVIQNPRYQVTQFGKPVTLSCSQTLNHNVMYWYQQKSSQAPKLLFHYYDKDFNNEADTPDNFQSRRPNTSFCFLDIRSPGLGDTAMYLCATSRTRETQYFGPGTRLLVL.

J is TRBJ1-1 and V is TRBV18; D not resolved. Germline CDR1 and CDR2: KGHSH and LQKENI. The CDR3 has 12 residues. The ends were cut back, 6 bases at V and 8 bases at J, with 13 bases in the middle. The CDR3 DNA reads as TGTGCCAGCTCCCCTAGTCCGGAAGAAGCTTTCTTT. Translating gives CASSPSPEEAFF.

This clonotype has just a few counts. The chain links TRBV4-2 to TRBJ1-5; D gene unclear. The germline gives CDR1 LGHNA, CDR2 YNFKEQ. Trimming removed 0 bases at V and 5 bases at J, with 14 bases between. There are 16 residues in the CDR3. CDR3 sequence reads: CASSQDTSAEHQPQHF. The CDR3 DNA follows: TGTGCCAGCAGCCAAGACACATCCGCCGAGCATCAGCCCCAGCATTTT.

Only a few counts were recorded for this clonotype. The chain couples TRBV20-1 to TRBJ1-1; D remains unclear. Trimming pared 1 base from V and 7 bases from J, leaving 10 bases between. Germline V gene data show CDR1 as DFQATT and CDR2 as SNEGSKA (reference sequence). There are 12 residues in the CDR3. CDR3 loop: CSARVLSGEAFF. The DNA for the CDR3 is TGCAGTGCTAGAGTCCTTAGTGGTGAAGCTTTCTTT.

This clonotype turned up a few times. The chain carries TRBV11-3 and TRBJ2-1; 7 bases map to TRBD1. Germline CDR1 SGHNT, CDR2 YENEEA. This CDR3 region has 16 residues. V was clipped by 4 bases and J by 5 bases; unmatched bases: 11. CDR3 protein: CASSSDEDRADNEQFF. CDR3 DNA: TGTGCCAGCAGCTCTGACGAAGACAGGGCCGACAATGAGCAGTTCTTC.

V is TRBV6-5 and J is TRBJ2-7; 10 positions agree with TRBD1. The germline CDR1 and CDR2 sequences are MNHEY and SVGAGI. J was trimmed by 3 bases and V by 5 bases; bases with no gene match: 4. CDR3 length equals 14 residues. CDR3 residues: CASSRQGARYEQYV. DNA for the CDR3: TGTGCCAGCAGTCGACAGGGGGCGCGCTACGAGCAGTACGTC.

The chain recombines TRBV7-2 with TRBJ1-5; no clear D gene. Per the germline V gene, CDR1 is SGHTA and CDR2 is FQGNSA. Deletions cut 1 base from V and 0 bases from J, with 7 bases between. The CDR3 is 15 amino acids. CDR3 coding DNA: TGTGCCAGCAGCTTAGTCCCTTATAGCAATCAGCCCCAGCATTTT. It encodes CASSLVPYSNQPQHF.

The CDR3 sequence: CASSQVRTSGNIQYF. The CDR3 DNA sequence: TGCGCCAGCAGCCAAGTTCGGACTAGCGGAAACATTCAGTACTTC. The rearrangement joins TRBV4-1 to TRBJ2-4; 10 bases are a match to TRBD2. V shed 1 base and J 6 bases; nucleotides not matched to a gene: 3. This CDR3 has 15 amino acids. Germline V gene data show CDR1 as MGHRA and CDR2 as YSYEKL.

This clonotype was detected a few times. V and J are TRBV7-2 and TRBJ2-3; D possibly uses TRBD1 or TRBD2 (6 bases each). CDR1 is SGHTA and CDR2 is FQGNSA in the germline V gene. V was trimmed by 5 bases and J by 6 bases, leaving 12 bases between them. The CDR3 contains 13 residues. This CDR3 reads CASSRQEGDTQYF. In DNA form, the CDR3 reads TGTGCCAGCAGCCGACAGGAGGGGGATACGCAGTATTTT.

This clonotype was observed a few times. The chain couples TRBV18 to TRBJ1-5; possible D gene TRBD1, 5 bases. Germline V gives CDR1 KGHSH, CDR2 LQKENI. CDR3 length equals 15 residues. Deletions cut 3 bases from V and 2 bases from J, with 11 bases between. The CDR3 is CASSPGGFGNQPQHF. The DNA of the CDR3 is TGTGCCAGCTCACCTGGGGGATTTGGCAATCAGCCCCAGCATTTT. Variable domain in full (rest from reference TRBV18 and TRBJ1-5): NAGVMQNPRHLVRRRGQEARLRCSPMKGHSHVYWYRQLPEEGLKFMVYLQKENIIDESGMPKERFSAEFPKEGPSILRIQQVVRGDSAAYFCASSPGGFGNQPQHFGDGTRLSIL.

The CDR3 sequence: CASARGQGLDTQYF. The CDR3 bases are TGTGCCAGCGCCAGGGGACAGGGATTAGATACGCAGTATTTT. The V and J genes are TRBV6-5 and TRBJ2-3; TRBD1 matches at 9 bases. Germline V gene lookup returns CDR1 MNHEY and CDR2 SVGAGI. The V and J ends lost 8 bases and 5 bases, in that order; junction bases with no gene match: 8. The CDR3 loop spans 14 amino acids.

In this sample, this clonotype turned up many times. The chain employs TRBV7-9 and TRBJ2-4; perhaps D is TRBD1 or TRBD2 (6 bases each). The germline V gene encodes CDR1 SEHNR and CDR2 FQNEAQ (reference sequence). This CDR3 is built from 15 residues. Trimming removed 1 base from V and 6 bases from J, with 13 bases in between. The CDR3 region has the DNA TGTGCCAGCAGCTTAGACTCTGGAGGGGGAAACATTCAGTACTTC. Protein product: CASSLDSGGGNIQYF.

Only a few counts were recorded for this clonotype. This chain uses TRBV7-9 with TRBJ1-1; no reliable D call. Germline V CDR1 and CDR2: SEHNR, FQNEAQ (reference sequence). The CDR3 sequence is 15 residues long. The ends were cut back, 1 base at V and 3 bases at J, with 12 bases in the middle. For the CDR3, the DNA is TGTGCCAGCAGCTTAGAGCTGGGAGCGGACACTGAAGCTTTCTTT. Its protein is CASSLELGADTEAFF.

The chain has TRBV2 and TRBJ2-2; 8 bases match TRBD1. Per germline, CDR1 SNHLY and CDR2 FYNNEI. V dropped 7 bases and J dropped 1; count of bases not matched to a gene: 2. The CDR3 sequence is 14 residues long. CDR3 protein: CASTGQGNTGELFF. The CDR3 region has the DNA TGTGCCAGCACCGGACAGGGGAACACCGGGGAGCTGTTTTTT.

This clonotype was observed a few times. The chain uses TRBV4-1 and TRBJ1-2; no definite D call. CDR3 length equals 17 residues. Germline loops: CDR1 MGHRA, CDR2 YSYEKL. Trimming took 0 bases from V and 8 from J, leaving 22 bases between them. The CDR3 DNA sequence: TGCGCCAGCAGCCAAGATGCTAGAGGCTTGGCTCTTTTCGGCTACACCTTC. Its protein product is CASSQDARGLALFGYTF.

The J gene is TRBJ1-2, the V gene TRBV5-1; 9 positions match TRBD1. V trimming: 4 bases; J trimming: 6 bases; junction bases outside the gene matches: 7. Germline CDR1 and CDR2: SGHRS and YFSETQ. This CDR3 contains 14 residues. The CDR3 coding sequence is TGCGCCAGCAGCCCCGGGACAGGGTTCGATGGCTACACCTTC. This gives the protein CASSPGTGFDGYTF.

In its sample, this clonotype was seen a few times. The chain recombines TRBV7-2 with TRBJ2-3; 7 nucleotides agree with TRBD1. The CDR3 runs to 15 residues. Germline V gene sequence: CDR1 SGHTA, CDR2 FQGNSA. After removal of 2 bases from V and 2 bases from J, the junction contained 4 bases not matched to a gene. The CDR3 reads CASSLFEGATDTQYF. Here the CDR3 DNA reads TGTGCCAGCAGCTTATTTGAGGGGGCCACAGATACGCAGTATTTT.

This clonotype was recorded a few times. This chain connects TRBV5-1 to TRBJ2-7, with 8 positions matching TRBD2. The trim removed 5 bases at V and 3 bases at J, leaving 10 bases unmatched. The germline CDR1 and CDR2 sequences are SGHRS and YFSETQ. The CDR3 is 15 amino acids. In DNA, the CDR3 is TGCGCCAGCAGATCGGCGGGGGGAAACCTCTACGAGCAGTACTTC. Translated: CASRSAGGNLYEQYF. The variable domain in full, completed from reference TRBV5-1 and TRBJ2-7, reads KAGVTQTPRYLIKTRGQQVTLSCSPISGHRSVSWYQQTPGQGLQFLFEYFSETQRNKGNFPGRFSGRQFSNSRSEMNVSTLELGDSALYLCASRSAGGNLYEQYFGPGTRLTVT.

The gene calls are TRBV7-2 and TRBJ1-2; the match to TRBD1 covers 7 bases. There are 15 residues in the CDR3. Trimming at V came to 2 bases and at J to 7 bases, leaving 10 bases not matched to a gene. In germline, CDR1 is SGHTA, CDR2 FQGNSA. Written as DNA, the CDR3 is TGTGCCAGCAGCTTATTCGGACAGGCGGAGGGTGGCTACACCTTC. Translating it yields CASSLFGQAEGGYTF.

This clonotype was detected ten times or more. V gene TRBV5-1 combines with J gene TRBJ1-2; TRBD1 might be the D (6 bases). V was trimmed by 0 bases and J by 8 bases, leaving 17 bases between them. CDR3 length: 15 residues. Germline V CDR1 and CDR2: SGHRS, YFSETQ. CDR3: CASSLGSTGSGGYTF. CDR3 in DNA: TGCGCCAGCAGCTTGGGATCGACAGGCTCGGGAGGCTACACCTTC.

The chain links TRBV20-1 to TRBJ2-3, with a possible D match to TRBD1 (6 bases). V dropped 5 bases and J dropped 2 bases, with 11 bases sitting between them. Looked up from germline, CDR1 is DFQATT and CDR2 is SNEGSKA (reference sequence). This CDR3 comprises 13 residues. CDR3 DNA: TGCAGTGCTTCTACAGGGAACACAGATACGCAGTATTTT. Translation: CSASTGNTDTQYF.

The chain recombines TRBV7-2 with TRBJ1-1; D ambiguous. CDR3 length equals 12 residues. The V gene's germline CDR1 is SGHTA and CDR2 FQGNSA. V was cut by 0 bases and J by 10 bases, with 9 bases left in between. CDR3 residues: CASSLAHRRAFF. The CDR3 region has the DNA TGTGCCAGCAGCTTAGCGCACCGGCGAGCTTTCTTT.

The chain links TRBV12-3 or TRBV12-4 to TRBJ1-4; the D is unclear. The CDR3 contains 13 residues. With 5 bases removed from V and 8 bases from J, the gap between germline ends came to 12 bases. CDR3 protein: CASSPPSSEKLFF. The CDR3 region has the DNA TGTGCCAGCAGTCCTCCCTCGTCCGAAAAACTGTTTTTT.